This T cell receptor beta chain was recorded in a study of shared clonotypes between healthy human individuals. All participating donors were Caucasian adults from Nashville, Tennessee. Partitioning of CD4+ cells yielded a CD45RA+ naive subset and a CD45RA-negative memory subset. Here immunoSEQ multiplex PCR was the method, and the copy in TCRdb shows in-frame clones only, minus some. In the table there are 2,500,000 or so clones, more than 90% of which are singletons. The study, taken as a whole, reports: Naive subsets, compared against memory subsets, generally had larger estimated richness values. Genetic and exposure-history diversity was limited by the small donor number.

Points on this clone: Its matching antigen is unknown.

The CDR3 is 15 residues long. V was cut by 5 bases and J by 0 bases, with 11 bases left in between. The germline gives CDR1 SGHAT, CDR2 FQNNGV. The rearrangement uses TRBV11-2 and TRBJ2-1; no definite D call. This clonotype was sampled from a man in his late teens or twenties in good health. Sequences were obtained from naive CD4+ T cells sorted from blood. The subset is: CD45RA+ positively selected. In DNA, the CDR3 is TGTGCCAGCAGCCGCACCGGGTACTCCTACAATGAGCAGTTCTTC. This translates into CASSRTGYSYNEQFF.